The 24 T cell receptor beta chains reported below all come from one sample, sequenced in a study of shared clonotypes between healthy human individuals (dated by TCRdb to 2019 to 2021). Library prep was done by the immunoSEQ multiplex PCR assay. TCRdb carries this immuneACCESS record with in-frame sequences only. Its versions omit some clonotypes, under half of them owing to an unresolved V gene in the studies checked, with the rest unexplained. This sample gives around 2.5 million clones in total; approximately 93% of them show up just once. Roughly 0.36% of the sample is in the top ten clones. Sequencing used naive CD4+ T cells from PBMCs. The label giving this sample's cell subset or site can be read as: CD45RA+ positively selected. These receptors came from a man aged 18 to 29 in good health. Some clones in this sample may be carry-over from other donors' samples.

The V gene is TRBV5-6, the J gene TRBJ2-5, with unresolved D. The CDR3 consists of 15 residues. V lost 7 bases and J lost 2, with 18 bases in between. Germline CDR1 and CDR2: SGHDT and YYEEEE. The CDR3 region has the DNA TGTGCCAGCTTTTACTTGGCGGCAAGACAAGAGACCCAGTACTTC. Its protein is CASFYLAARQETQYF.

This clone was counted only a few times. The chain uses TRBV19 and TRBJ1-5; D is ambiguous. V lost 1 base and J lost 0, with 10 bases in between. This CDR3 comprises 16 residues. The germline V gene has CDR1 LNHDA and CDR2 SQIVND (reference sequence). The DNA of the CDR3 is TGTGCCAGTAGTATAGTGGCAGTTTATAGCAATCAGCCCCAGCATTTT. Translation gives CASSIVAVYSNQPQHF.

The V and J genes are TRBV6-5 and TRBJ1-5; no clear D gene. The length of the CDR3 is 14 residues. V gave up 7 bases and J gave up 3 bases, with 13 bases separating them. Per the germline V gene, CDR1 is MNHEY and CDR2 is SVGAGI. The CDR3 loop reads CASNTVGDNQPQHF. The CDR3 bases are TGTGCCAGCAATACAGTGGGTGACAATCAGCCCCAGCATTTT.

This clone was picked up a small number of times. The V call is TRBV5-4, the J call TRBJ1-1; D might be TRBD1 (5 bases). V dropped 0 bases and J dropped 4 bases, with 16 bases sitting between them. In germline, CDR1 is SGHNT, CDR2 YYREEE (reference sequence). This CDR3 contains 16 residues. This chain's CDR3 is CASSLAGAVAGTEAFF. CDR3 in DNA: TGTGCCAGCAGCTTGGCCGGGGCCGTGGCTGGCACTGAAGCTTTCTTT.

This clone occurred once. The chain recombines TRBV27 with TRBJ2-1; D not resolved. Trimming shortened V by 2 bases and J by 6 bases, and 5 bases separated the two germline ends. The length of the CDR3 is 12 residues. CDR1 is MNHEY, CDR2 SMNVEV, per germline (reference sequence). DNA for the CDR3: TGTGCCAGCAGTTTAGGGCGCAATGAGCAGTTCTTC. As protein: CASSLGRNEQFF.

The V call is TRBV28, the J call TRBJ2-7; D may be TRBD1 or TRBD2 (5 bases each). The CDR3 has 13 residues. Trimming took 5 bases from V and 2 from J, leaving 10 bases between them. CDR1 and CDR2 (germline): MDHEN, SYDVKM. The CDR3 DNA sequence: TGTGCCAGCAGTGGACTGACAGCCTACGAGCAGTACTTC. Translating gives CASSGLTAYEQYF.

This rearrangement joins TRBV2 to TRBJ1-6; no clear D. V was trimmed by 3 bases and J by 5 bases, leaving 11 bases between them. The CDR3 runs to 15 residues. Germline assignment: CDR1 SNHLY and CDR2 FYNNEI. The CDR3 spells CASSEGRPNNSPLHF. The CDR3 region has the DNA TGTGCCAGCAGTGAGGGCAGACCAAATAATTCACCCCTCCACTTT.

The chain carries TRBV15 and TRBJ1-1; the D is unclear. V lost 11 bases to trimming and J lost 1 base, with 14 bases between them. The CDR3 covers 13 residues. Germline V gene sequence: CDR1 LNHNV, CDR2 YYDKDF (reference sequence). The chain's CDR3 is CASGTAPNTEAFF. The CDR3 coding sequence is TGTGCCTCAGGCACGGCTCCGAACACTGAAGCTTTCTTT.

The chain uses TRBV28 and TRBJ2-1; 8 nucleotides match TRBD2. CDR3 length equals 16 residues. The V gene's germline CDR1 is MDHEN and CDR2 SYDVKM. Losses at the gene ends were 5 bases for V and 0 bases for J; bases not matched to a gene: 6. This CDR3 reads CASSTLAGRSYNEQFF. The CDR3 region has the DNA TGTGCCAGCAGTACATTAGCGGGACGCTCCTACAATGAGCAGTTCTTC.

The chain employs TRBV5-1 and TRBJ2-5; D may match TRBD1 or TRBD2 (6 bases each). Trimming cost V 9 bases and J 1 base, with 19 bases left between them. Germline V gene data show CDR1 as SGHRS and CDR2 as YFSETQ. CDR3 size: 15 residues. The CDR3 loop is CATTQGPGVQETQYF. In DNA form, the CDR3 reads TGCGCCACCACCCAGGGGCCGGGGGTCCAAGAGACCCAGTACTTC.

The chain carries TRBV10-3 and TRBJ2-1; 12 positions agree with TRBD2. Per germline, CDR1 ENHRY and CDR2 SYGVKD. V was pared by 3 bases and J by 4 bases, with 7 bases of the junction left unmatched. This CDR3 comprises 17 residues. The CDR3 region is CAISELGLAGQYNEQFF. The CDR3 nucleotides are TGTGCCATCAGTGAACTTGGACTAGCGGGACAATACAATGAGCAGTTCTTC.

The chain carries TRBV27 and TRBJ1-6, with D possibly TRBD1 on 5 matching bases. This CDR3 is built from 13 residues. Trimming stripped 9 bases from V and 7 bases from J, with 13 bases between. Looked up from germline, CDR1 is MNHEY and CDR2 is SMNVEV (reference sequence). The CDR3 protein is CASRQRYNSPLHF. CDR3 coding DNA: TGTGCCAGTAGACAGCGCTACAATTCACCCCTCCACTTT.

CDR3: CASQGIRGGELFF. In DNA form, the CDR3 reads TGTGCCAGCCAGGGCATCCGCGGCGGGGAGCTGTTTTTT. The chain joins TRBV2 to TRBJ2-2; tentatively, D is TRBD1 (5 bases). Deletions cut 8 bases from V and 7 bases from J, with 14 bases between. CDR1 SNHLY and CDR2 FYNNEI come from the germline V gene. The CDR3 totals 13 residues.

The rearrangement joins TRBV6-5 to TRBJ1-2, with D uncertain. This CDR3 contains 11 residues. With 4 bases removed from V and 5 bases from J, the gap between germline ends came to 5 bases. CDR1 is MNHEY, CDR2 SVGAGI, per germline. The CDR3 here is CASSWLYGYTF. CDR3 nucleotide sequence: TGTGCCAGCAGTTGGTTATATGGCTACACCTTC.

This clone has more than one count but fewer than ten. CDR3 residues: CASGVGGNTEAFF. The CDR3 nucleotides read TGCGCCAGCGGTGTTGGGGGGAACACTGAAGCTTTCTTT. The genes are TRBV5-1 and TRBJ1-1; TRBD1 is a possible D gene (5 bases). The length of the CDR3 is 13 residues. CDR1 and CDR2 from the germline V gene are SGHRS and YFSETQ. Trimming took off 7 bases at V and 1 base at J, with 11 bases between the two ends. The variable domain in full, with the rest retrieved from reference TRBV5-1 and TRBJ1-1, is KAGVTQTPRYLIKTRGQQVTLSCSPISGHRSVSWYQQTPGQGLQFLFEYFSETQRNKGNFPGRFSGRQFSNSRSEMNVSTLELGDSALYLCASGVGGNTEAFFGQGTRLTVV.

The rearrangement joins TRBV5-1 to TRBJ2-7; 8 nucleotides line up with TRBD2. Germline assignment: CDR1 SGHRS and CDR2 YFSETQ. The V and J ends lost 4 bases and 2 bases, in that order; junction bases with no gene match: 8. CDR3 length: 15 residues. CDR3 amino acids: CASSASGSPTYEQYF. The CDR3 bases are TGCGCCAGCAGCGCGAGCGGGAGTCCCACCTACGAGCAGTACTTC.

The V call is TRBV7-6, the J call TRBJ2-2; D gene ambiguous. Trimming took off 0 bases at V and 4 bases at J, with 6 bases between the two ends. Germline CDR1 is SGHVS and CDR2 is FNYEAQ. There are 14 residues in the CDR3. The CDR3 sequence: CASSLAAGTGELFF. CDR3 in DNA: TGTGCCAGCAGCTTAGCGGCAGGCACCGGGGAGCTGTTTTTT.

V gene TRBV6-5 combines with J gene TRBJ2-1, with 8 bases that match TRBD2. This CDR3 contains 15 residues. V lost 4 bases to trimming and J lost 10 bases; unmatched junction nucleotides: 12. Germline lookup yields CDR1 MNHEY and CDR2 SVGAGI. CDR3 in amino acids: CASSSPGLGNREQFF. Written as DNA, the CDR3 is TGTGCCAGCAGTTCTCCGGGACTAGGAAATAGGGAGCAGTTCTTC.

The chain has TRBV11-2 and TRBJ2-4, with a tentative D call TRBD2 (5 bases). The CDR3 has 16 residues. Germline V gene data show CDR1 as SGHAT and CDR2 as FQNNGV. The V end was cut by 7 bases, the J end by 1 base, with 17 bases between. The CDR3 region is CASTPWVGAAKNIQYF. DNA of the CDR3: TGTGCCAGCACCCCATGGGTGGGAGCCGCCAAAAACATTCAGTACTTC.

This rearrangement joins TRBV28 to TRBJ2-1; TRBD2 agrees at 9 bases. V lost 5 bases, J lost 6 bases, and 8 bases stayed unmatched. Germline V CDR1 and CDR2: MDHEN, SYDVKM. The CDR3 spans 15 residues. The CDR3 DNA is TGTGCCAGCAGTACTTGGGGGACTAGCAGCAATGAGCAGTTCTTC. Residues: CASSTWGTSSNEQFF. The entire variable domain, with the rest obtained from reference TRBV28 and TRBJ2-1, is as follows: DVKVTQSSRYLVKRTGEKVFLECVQDMDHENMFWYRQDPGLGLRLIYFSYDVKMKEKGDIPEGYSVSREKKERFSLILESASTNQTSMYLCASSTWGTSSNEQFFGPGTRLTVL.

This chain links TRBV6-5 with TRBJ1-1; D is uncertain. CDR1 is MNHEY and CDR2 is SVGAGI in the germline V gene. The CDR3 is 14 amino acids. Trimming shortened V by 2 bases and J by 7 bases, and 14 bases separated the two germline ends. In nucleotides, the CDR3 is TGTGCCAGCAGTTACGAGTCCTTGATGGGTGAAGCTTTCTTT. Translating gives CASSYESLMGEAFF.

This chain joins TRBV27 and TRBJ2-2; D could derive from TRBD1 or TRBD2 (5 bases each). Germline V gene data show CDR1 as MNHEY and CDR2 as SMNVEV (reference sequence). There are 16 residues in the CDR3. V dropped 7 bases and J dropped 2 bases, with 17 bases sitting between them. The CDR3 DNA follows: TGTGCCAGCAAGAGGGGTTGGGGGTCAAACACCGGGGAGCTGTTTTTT. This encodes CASKRGWGSNTGELFF.

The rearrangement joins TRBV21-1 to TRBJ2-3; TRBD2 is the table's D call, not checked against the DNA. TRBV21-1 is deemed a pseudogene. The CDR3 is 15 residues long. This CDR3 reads CASRCHSGIADTQYF. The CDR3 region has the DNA TGTGCCAGCAGATGTCATAGCGGGATTGCAGATACGCAGTATTTT.

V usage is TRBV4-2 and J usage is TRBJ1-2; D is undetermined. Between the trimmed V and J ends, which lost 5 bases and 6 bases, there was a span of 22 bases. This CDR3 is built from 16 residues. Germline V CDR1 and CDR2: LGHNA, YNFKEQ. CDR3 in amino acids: CASSFEQTNSLDGYTF. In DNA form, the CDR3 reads TGTGCCAGCAGCTTTGAACAGACGAACTCGTTGGATGGCTACACCTTC.